These T cell receptor beta chains were read from a single sample in a study of T-cell reconstitution after alpha-beta-depleted transplantation in children. MiXCR, run by TCRdb on the PCR reads, gives a single entry per CDR3 protein. The repertoire consists of hundreds of thousands of distinct CDR3 sequences, with 11% occurring once and the leading ten covering 23%. Sequenced here: peripheral blood, sampled 180 days after TCRalphabeta/CD19-depleted stem cell transplant. The origin of the receptors is a male patient aged 2-15 years who had a stem cell transplant for chronic granulomatous disease, so the T cells may come from the graft donor. The CDR3 runs from the conserved cysteine through the conserved F or W. The D gene is left open where the match is weak. Clone size appears in some rows only: once, few, many, or a class for an expanded clone.

CDR3 DNA: TGCAGTGCTAGAGAGATGACGACAGGGATCTACGAGCAGTACTTC; CDR3 protein: CSAREMTTGIYEQYF; V gene: TRBV20-1; J gene: TRBJ2-7; D gene: TRBD1; clone size: many
CDR3 DNA: TGCGCCAGCAGCCAAGTACGCGGACAGGGTAAAGGACTTGGCAATGAGCAGTTCTTC; CDR3 protein: CASSQVRGQGKGLGNEQFF; V gene: TRBV4-1; J gene: TRBJ2-1; D gene: TRBD1; clone size: many
CDR3 DNA: TGCAGCGTTGAAAGGGGCAGGGAAAACACCGGGGAGCTGTTTTTT; CDR3 protein: CSVERGRENTGELFF; V gene: TRBV29-1; J gene: TRBJ2-2; D gene: -; clone size: many
CDR3 DNA: TGTGCCAGCAGTTTTAGGAGGACAGTCACAGATACGCAGTATTTT; CDR3 protein: CASSFRRTVTDTQYF; V gene: TRBV12-3/TRBV12-4; J gene: TRBJ2-3; D gene: -; clone size: many
CDR3 DNA: TGTGCCAGCAGCTTTGGATGGGGGGAGACCCAGTACTTC; CDR3 protein: CASSFGWGETQYF; V gene: TRBV7-2; J gene: TRBJ2-5; D gene: -; clone size: many
CDR3 DNA: TGCAGCGTCGTAGGGACAGGGCCTAACTATGGCTACACCTTC; CDR3 protein: CSVVGTGPNYGYTF; V gene: TRBV29-1; J gene: TRBJ1-2; D gene: TRBD1; clone size: many
CDR3 DNA: TGCGCCAGCAGCTTGGCTGATAACTATGGCTACACCTTC; CDR3 protein: CASSLADNYGYTF; V gene: TRBV5-1; J gene: TRBJ1-2; D gene: -; clone size: few
CDR3 DNA: TGCAGTGCAACCGGGACTAGCGGGGAGACCCAGTACTTC; CDR3 protein: CSATGTSGETQYF; V gene: TRBV20-1; J gene: TRBJ2-5; D gene: TRBD2; clone size: many
CDR3 DNA: TGCAGTGCTGGTCCGACTAGCGGAGATGGGAATGAGCAGTTCTTC; CDR3 protein: CSAGPTSGDGNEQFF; V gene: TRBV20-1; J gene: TRBJ2-1; D gene: TRBD2; clone size: many
CDR3 DNA: TGTGCCAGCAGCTTCACAGGGCTAGCCAAAAACATTCAGTACTTC; CDR3 protein: CASSFTGLAKNIQYF; V gene: TRBV7-8; J gene: TRBJ2-4; D gene: -; clone size: few
CDR3 DNA: TGTGCCAGCAGCTTAGTACCAGGCTACGAGCAGTACTTC; CDR3 protein: CASSLVPGYEQYF; V gene: TRBV5-8; J gene: TRBJ2-7; D gene: -; clone size: many
CDR3 DNA: TGTGCCAGTCGGGACAGGGGCACCTACGAGCAGTACTTC; CDR3 protein: CASRDRGTYEQYF; V gene: TRBV25-1; J gene: TRBJ2-7; D gene: TRBD1; clone size: few
CDR3 DNA: TGCAGTGCTAGACCGCGACAGGGAAACAATGAGCAGTTCTTC; CDR3 protein: CSARPRQGNNEQFF; V gene: TRBV20-1; J gene: TRBJ2-1; D gene: TRBD1; clone size: many
CDR3 DNA: TGCGCCAGCCGGGAGCCCCTCGGAGATACGCAGTATTTT; CDR3 protein: CASREPLGDTQYF; V gene: TRBV5-1; J gene: TRBJ2-3; D gene: -; clone size: many
CDR3 DNA: TGCAGCGTCCCAGCAGCGGGAGTTCGGGATACGCAGTATTTT; CDR3 protein: CSVPAAGVRDTQYF; V gene: TRBV29-1; J gene: TRBJ2-3; D gene: TRBD2; clone size: many
CDR3 DNA: TGTGCCAGCAGTCCCTGGGACACGCCGGAGGACGGGGAGCTGTTTTTT; CDR3 protein: CASSPWDTPEDGELFF; V gene: TRBV27; J gene: TRBJ2-2; D gene: -; clone size: many
CDR3 DNA: TGTGCCAGCAGCTTAGGGGGGGTGAGACTGGTCGGATTTAATTCACCCCTCCACTTT; CDR3 protein: CASSLGGVRLVGFNSPLHF; V gene: TRBV11-2; J gene: TRBJ1-6; D gene: -; clone size: -
CDR3 DNA: TGTGCCAGCACCCCCCCGGGGTTTGGAGAGACCCAGTACTTC; CDR3 protein: CASTPPGFGETQYF; V gene: TRBV12-3/TRBV12-4; J gene: TRBJ2-5; D gene: -; clone size: many
CDR3 DNA: TGTGCCAGCAGGCCCCGGGACCTGCGGGGGTACTATGAGACCCAGTACTTC; CDR3 protein: CASRPRDLRGYYETQYF; V gene: TRBV28; J gene: TRBJ2-5; D gene: TRBD2; clone size: few
CDR3 DNA: TGTGCCAGCAGTTTTGACCATTTCACAGATACGCAGTATTTT; CDR3 protein: CASSFDHFTDTQYF; V gene: TRBV12-3/TRBV12-4; J gene: TRBJ2-3; D gene: -; clone size: many
CDR3 DNA: TGCAGTGCTAAAATCTGGGGAGGCCCCTACAATGAGCAGTTCTTC; CDR3 protein: CSAKIWGGPYNEQFF; V gene: TRBV20-1; J gene: TRBJ2-1; D gene: -; clone size: many
CDR3 DNA: TGTGCCAGCAGTGCCGGGACAGCGATCTATAATTCACCCCTCCACTTT; CDR3 protein: CASSAGTAIYNSPLHF; V gene: TRBV12-3/TRBV12-4; J gene: TRBJ1-6; D gene: TRBD1; clone size: few
CDR3 DNA: TGTGCCATCGGCGGGGACAGGACCCTAGTTGGGTCCTACAATGAGCAGTTCTTC; CDR3 protein: CAIGGDRTLVGSYNEQFF; V gene: TRBV19; J gene: TRBJ2-1; D gene: TRBD1; clone size: -
CDR3 DNA: TGCGCCAGCAGCCAAGATCTCGCAGGGGGCCTCCTCTCCTACGAGCAGTACTTC; CDR3 protein: CASSQDLAGGLLSYEQYF; V gene: TRBV4-3; J gene: TRBJ2-7; D gene: TRBD1; clone size: medium-sized
CDR3 DNA: TGTGCCAGCAGCTTAGTCCTGAACAGGGATTCTAACTATGGCTACACCTTC; CDR3 protein: CASSLVLNRDSNYGYTF; V gene: TRBV7-9; J gene: TRBJ1-2; D gene: -; clone size: many
CDR3 DNA: TGTGCCAGCAGTGAGAGGGCCGGCTCTGGGGCCAACGTCCTGACTTTC; CDR3 protein: CASSERAGSGANVLTF; V gene: TRBV6-4; J gene: TRBJ2-6; D gene: -; clone size: many